The present entry profiles one T cell receptor beta chain with its context. This record comes from a study of T cells after yellow fever vaccination. Study background: Libraries from low-cell-number fractions were prepared with the SMART-Seq v4 Ultra Low Input RNA kit.

By 5'RACE template switching, TCR cDNA was produced, with a universal primer site and UMIs added in the process. TCRdb re-analysed the 5' RACE reads in MiXCR, keeping a single row per CDR3 protein. The sample lists 200,000 or so distinct CDR3 sequences; 6% to 8% were seen once. Trimming cost V 5 bases and J 0 bases; bases outside gene matches: 4. This CDR3 contains 15 residues. Germline-derived CDR1 and CDR2 are SGHTA and FQGNSA. V is TRBV7-2 and J is TRBJ1-3, with 7 bases lining up with TRBD1. This clonotype originated in a man between 25 and 39 years old who received the YFV17D yellow fever vaccine. Sequencing used CD4+ T cells sorted from PBMCs, obtained on the day of the yellow fever booster vaccination. In nucleotides, the CDR3 is TGTGCCAGCAGCCGAGGGGGCAACTCTGGAAACACCATATATTTT. This translates into CASSRGGNSGNTIYF.